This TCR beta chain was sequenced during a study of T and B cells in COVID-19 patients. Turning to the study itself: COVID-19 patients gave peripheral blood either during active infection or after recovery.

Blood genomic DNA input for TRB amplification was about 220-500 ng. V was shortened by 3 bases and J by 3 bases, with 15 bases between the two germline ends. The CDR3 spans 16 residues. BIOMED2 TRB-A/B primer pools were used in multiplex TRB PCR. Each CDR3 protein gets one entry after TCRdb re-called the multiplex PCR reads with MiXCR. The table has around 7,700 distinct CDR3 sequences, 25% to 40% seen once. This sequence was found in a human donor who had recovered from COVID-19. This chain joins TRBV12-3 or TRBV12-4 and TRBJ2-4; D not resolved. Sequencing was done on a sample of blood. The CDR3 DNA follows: TGTGCCAGCAGTTTCATTAGGTCGATTGACAAAAACATTCAGTACTTC. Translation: CASSFIRSIDKNIQYF.